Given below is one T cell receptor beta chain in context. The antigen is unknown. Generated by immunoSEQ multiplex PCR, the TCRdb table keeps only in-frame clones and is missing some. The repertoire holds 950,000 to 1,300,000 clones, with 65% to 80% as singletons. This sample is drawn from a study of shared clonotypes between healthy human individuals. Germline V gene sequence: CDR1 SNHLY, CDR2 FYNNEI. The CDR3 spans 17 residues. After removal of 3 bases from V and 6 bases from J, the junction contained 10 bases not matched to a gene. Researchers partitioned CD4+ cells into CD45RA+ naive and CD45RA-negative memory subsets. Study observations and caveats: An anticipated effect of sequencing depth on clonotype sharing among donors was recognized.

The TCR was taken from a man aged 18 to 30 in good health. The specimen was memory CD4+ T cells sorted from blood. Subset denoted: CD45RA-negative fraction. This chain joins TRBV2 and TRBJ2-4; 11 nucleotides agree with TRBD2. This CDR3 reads CASSEGSGGAGGNIQYF. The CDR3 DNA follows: TGTGCCAGCAGTGAGGGTAGCGGGGGGGCCGGAGGAAACATTCAGTACTTC.